The T cell receptor (beta chain) under discussion was sequenced for a study of blood T cell repertoires in COVID-19. Study information: T cells, B-cell-depleted T cells, or PBMCs provided the cDNA or gDNA that served as material.

This CDR3 has 12 residues. In germline, CDR1 is SGHTA, CDR2 FQGNSA. Trimming stripped 0 bases from V and 7 bases from J, with 3 bases between. In the original workflow: How many nucleated cells were present was estimated from reference gene primer amplification. Using immunoSEQ multiplex PCR, the repertoire was profiled, and TCRdb retains in-frame clones only, with some absent. The V and J calls and clone size come from that table; D and trimming were worked out from the DNA. The sample lists under 300,000 clones, about 86% occurring once. The TCR sequence derives from a young man with active or convalescent COVID-19. The sequencing sample was made of peripheral blood. V usage is TRBV7-2 and J usage is TRBJ2-2; unclear D gene. CDR3 region: CASSLASGELFF. In DNA form, the CDR3 reads TGTGCCAGCAGCTTAGCGAGCGGGGAGCTGTTTTTT.